A selection of T cell receptor beta chains follows, all from one sample in a study of beta chain features in type 1 diabetes. The repertoire was sequenced with immunoSEQ multiplex PCR; TCRdb's copy has only in-frame clones and lacks some. The sample carries about 130,000 clones, 7% to 10% recorded once. Input material: central memory CD4+ T cells from blood. These receptors originate from a man between 18 and 29 years old in good health. The CDR3 runs from the conserved cysteine through the conserved F or W. Fields, in order: CDR3 DNA, CDR3 protein, V gene, J gene, D gene, clone size. The D gene is left open where the match is weak. The size field is filled for only some rows; it gives once, few, many or a size class.

TGTGCCAGCTCACCACCGGTAGTAGATACGCAGTATTTT	CASSPPVVDTQYF	TRBV18	TRBJ2-3	-	-
TGTGCCAGCAGCCTAAACCAGGCCCATGGCTACACCTTC	CASSLNQAHGYTF	TRBV7-9	TRBJ1-2	-	-
TGTGCCAGCAGCCCCATCGAGGGTTTCTCCTTTGGCTACACCTTC	CASSPIEGFSFGYTF	TRBV11-2	TRBJ1-2	-	-
TGTGCCAGCAGCTTGGAGGGGACAGCCCGAGGCTACACCTTC	CASSLEGTARGYTF	TRBV11-2	TRBJ1-2	TRBD1	-
TGTGCCAGCAGCGACGTTCAGAGGAACACCATATATTTT	CASSDVQRNTIYF	TRBV7-2	TRBJ1-3	-	few
TGCGCCAGCAGCCAAGATTTACAGGGAGGCACAGATACGCAGTATTTT	CASSQDLQGGTDTQYF	TRBV4-3	TRBJ2-3	-	few
TGTGCCAGCAGCTTAGGGCCGGGAGTGGACACCATATATTTT	CASSLGPGVDTIYF	TRBV7-3	TRBJ1-3	-	-
TGTGCCAGCATCCGGGGGGGGGCAGATACGCAGTATTTT	CASIRGGADTQYF	TRBV28	TRBJ2-3	TRBD2	few
TGTGCCAGCAGTAAACTTTATTCACCCCTCCACTTT	CASSKLYSPLHF	TRBV6-5	TRBJ1-6	-	few
TGTGCCGGCCGGGGGGGCACAGATACGCAGTATTTT	CAGRGGTDTQYF	TRBV2	TRBJ2-3	TRBD2	-
TGTGCCAGCAGTCGACAGGGCGGAGGGGCCAACGTCCTGACTTTC	CASSRQGGGANVLTF	TRBV2	TRBJ2-6	TRBD1	few
TGTGCCAGCAGCTGGGGATTTAGCGGGGGGGCCTCCAATGAGCAGTTCTTC	CASSWGFSGGASNEQFF	TRBV11-2	TRBJ2-1	TRBD2	few
TGTGCTAGTGGTTTGTACCTAGCGGGGAACAATGAGCAGTTCTTC	CASGLYLAGNNEQFF	TRBV12-5	TRBJ2-1	TRBD2	few
TGTGCCAGCAGCTTGCGCTCAGGGGGCGGCACCGGGGAGCTGTTTTTT	CASSLRSGGGTGELFF	TRBV5-4	TRBJ2-2	TRBD1	few
TGTGCCAACAGTGTGCAGGGATCTTATTCACCCCTCCACTTT	CANSVQGSYSPLHF	TRBV25-1	TRBJ1-6	-	-
TGTGCCAGCACCGACCGGGGGTGGGGGATTACGGAGCAGTTCTTC	CASTDRGWGITEQFF	TRBV7-9	TRBJ2-1	-	few
TGCGCCAGCAGTCCGCAGGTTAACTATGGCTACACCTTC	CASSPQVNYGYTF	TRBV23-1	TRBJ1-2	-	many
TGTGCCAGCAGCTCCGGACAGCCAGATACGCAGTACTTC	CASSSGQPDTQYF	TRBV7-6	TRBJ2-7	-	few
TGTGCCAGCAGCCAGGGGAGTGGCTACACCTTC	CASSQGSGYTF	TRBV7-2	TRBJ1-2	-	few
TGCGCCAGCAGCCAAGATTTGGCTAGCGGGGGGGCCGGTCCAGATACGCAGTATTTT	CASSQDLASGGAGPDTQYF	TRBV4-3	TRBJ2-3	TRBD2	-
TGTGCCAGCAGCTTGGACAGGGCTTTGGATACTGAAGCTTTCTTT	CASSLDRALDTEAFF	TRBV5-6	TRBJ1-1	-	-
TGTGCCAGCAGCACGGGGAGTTTTAGCAATCAGCCCCAGCATTTT	CASSTGSFSNQPQHF	TRBV7-2	TRBJ1-5	-	few
TGTGCCAGCAGTTACACGACAGGGGACACTGAAGCTTTCTTT	CASSYTTGDTEAFF	TRBV6-6	TRBJ1-1	TRBD1	-
TGTGCCAGCAGCTTGAGTCTAGTGGCAGATACGCAGTATTTT	CASSLSLVADTQYF	TRBV7-2	TRBJ2-3	-	few
TGTGCCAGCAGTTCCCGGGACCCGGGGGTCTATGGCTACACCTTC	CASSSRDPGVYGYTF	TRBV28	TRBJ1-2	-	-
TGTGCCAGCAGCTTAGGTTGGGGACAGGGAGGCATTACGCAGTATTTT	CASSLGWGQGGITQYF	TRBV7-2	TRBJ2-3	TRBD1	few
TGTGCCAGCAGCTCGGACAAGGGGAACACCATATATTTT	CASSSDKGNTIYF	TRBV9	TRBJ1-3	-	-
TGTGCCAGCACCCCTCCTTTCAGCTCCTACAATGAGCAGTTCTTC	CASTPPFSSYNEQFF	TRBV6-5	TRBJ2-1	-	-
TGTGCCAGCTCACCACCAGGGACAGATGGTACCTACGAGCAGTACTTC	CASSPPGTDGTYEQYF	TRBV18	TRBJ2-7	TRBD1	-
TGTGCCAGCAGCGCGGGACAGCAAGAGACCCAGTACTTC	CASSAGQQETQYF	TRBV7-8	TRBJ2-5	-	few
TGTGCCAGCACCCCCCGGATCGAGGTGTCGAAAGCTTTCTTT	CASTPRIEVSKAFF	TRBV2	TRBJ1-1	-	-
TGTGCCAGCAGCCCACGAGCCTCGTTCCAAGAGACCCAGTACTTC	CASSPRASFQETQYF	TRBV11-2	TRBJ2-5	-	few
TGTGCCAGCAGTGGGCCAGGTACTAGCGGGGCAGGAGAGCAGTACTTC	CASSGPGTSGAGEQYF	TRBV25-1	TRBJ2-7	TRBD2	few